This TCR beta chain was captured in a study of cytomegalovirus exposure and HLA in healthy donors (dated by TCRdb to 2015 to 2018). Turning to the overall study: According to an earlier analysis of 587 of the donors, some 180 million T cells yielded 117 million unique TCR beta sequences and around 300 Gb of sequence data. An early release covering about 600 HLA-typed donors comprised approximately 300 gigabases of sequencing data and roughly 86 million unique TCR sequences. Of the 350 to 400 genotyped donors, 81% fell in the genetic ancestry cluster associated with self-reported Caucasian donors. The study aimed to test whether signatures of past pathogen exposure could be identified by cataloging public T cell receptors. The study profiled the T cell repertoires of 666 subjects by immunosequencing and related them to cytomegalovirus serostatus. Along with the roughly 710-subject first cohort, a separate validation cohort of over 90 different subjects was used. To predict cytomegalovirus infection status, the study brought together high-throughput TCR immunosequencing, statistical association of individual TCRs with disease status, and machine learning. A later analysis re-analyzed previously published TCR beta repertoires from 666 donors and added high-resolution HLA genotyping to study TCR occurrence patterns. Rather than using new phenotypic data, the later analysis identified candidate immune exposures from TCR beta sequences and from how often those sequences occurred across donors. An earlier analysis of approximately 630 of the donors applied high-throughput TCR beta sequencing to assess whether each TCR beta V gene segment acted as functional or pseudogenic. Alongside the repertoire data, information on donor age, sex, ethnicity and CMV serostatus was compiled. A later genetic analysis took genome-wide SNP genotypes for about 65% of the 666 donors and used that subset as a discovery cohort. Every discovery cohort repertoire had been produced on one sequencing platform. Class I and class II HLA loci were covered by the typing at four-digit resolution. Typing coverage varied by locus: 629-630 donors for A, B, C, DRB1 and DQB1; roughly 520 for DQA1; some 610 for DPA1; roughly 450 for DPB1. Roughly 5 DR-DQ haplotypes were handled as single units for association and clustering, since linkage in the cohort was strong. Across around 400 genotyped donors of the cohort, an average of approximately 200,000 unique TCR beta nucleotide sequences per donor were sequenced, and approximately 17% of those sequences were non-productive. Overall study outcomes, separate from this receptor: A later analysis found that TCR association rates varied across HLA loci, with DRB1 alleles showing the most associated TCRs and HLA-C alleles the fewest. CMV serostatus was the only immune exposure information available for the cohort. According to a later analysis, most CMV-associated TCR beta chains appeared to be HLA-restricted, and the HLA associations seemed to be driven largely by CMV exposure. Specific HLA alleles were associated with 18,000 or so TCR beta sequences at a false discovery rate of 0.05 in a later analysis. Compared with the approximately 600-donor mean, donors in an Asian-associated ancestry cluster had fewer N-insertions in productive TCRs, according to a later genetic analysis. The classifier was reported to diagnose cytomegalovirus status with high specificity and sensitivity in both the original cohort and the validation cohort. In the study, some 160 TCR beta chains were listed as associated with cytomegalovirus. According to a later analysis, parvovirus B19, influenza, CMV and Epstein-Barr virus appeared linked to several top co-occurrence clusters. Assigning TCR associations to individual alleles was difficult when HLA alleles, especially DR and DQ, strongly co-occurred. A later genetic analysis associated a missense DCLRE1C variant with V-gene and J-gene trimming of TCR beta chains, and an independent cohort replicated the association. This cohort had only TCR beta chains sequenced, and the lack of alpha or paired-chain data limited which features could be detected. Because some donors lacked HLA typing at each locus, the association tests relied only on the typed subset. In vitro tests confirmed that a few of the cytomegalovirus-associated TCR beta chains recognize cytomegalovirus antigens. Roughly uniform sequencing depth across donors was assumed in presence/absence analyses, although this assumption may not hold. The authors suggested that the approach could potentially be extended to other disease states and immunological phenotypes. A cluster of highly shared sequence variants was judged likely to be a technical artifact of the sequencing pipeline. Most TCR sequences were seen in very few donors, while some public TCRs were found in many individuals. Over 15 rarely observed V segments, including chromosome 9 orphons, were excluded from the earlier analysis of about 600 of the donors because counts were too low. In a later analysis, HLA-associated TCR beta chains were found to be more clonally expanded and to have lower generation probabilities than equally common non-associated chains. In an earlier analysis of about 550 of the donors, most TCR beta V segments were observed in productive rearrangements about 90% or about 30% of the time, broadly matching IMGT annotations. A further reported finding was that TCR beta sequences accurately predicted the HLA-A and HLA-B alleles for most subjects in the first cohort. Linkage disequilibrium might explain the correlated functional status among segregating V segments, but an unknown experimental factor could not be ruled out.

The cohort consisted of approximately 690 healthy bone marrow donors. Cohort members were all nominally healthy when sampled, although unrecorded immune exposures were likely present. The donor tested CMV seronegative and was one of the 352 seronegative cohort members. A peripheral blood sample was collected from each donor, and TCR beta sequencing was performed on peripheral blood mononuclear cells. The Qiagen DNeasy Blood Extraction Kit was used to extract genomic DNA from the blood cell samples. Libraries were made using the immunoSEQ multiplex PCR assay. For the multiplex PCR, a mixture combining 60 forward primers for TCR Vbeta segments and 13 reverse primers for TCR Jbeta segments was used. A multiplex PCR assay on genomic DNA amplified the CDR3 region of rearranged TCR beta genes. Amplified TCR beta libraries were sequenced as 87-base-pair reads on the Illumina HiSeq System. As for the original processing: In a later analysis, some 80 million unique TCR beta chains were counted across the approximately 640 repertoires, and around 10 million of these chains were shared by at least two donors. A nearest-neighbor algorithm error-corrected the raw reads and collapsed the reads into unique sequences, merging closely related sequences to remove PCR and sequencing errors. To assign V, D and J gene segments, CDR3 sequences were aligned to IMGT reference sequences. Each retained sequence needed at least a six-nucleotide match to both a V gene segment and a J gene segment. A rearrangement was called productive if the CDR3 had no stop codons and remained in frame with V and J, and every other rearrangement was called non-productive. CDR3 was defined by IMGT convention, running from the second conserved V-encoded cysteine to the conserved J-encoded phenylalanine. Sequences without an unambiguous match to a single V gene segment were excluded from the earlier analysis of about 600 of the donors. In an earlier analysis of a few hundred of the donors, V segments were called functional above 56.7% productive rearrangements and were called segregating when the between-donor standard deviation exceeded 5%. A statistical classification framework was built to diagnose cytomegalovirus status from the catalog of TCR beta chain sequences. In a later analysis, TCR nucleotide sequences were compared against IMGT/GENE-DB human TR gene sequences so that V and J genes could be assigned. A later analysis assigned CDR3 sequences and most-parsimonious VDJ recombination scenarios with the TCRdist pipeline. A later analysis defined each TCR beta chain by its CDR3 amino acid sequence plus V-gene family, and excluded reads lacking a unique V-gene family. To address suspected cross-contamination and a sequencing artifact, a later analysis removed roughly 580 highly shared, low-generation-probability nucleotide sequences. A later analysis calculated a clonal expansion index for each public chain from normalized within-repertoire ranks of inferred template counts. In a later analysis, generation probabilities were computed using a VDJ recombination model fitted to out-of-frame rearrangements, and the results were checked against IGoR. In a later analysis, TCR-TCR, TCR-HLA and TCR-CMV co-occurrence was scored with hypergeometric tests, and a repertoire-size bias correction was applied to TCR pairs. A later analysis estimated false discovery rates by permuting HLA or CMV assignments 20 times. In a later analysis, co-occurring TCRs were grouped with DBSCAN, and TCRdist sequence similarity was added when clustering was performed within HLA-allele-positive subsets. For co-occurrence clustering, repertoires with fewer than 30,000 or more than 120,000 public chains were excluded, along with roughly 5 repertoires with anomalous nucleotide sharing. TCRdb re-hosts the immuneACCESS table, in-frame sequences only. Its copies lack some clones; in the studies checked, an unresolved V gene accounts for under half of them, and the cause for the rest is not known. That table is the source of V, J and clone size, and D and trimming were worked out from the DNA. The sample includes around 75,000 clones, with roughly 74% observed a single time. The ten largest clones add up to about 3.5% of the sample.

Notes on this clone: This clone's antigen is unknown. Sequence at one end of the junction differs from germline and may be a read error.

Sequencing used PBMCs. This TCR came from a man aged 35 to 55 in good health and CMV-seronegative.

This receptor carries the CDR3 CASSLSGRYPSSEQYF. The nucleotides read TGTGCCAGCAGCTTAAGCGGGCGGTACCCTTCCTCCGAGCAGTACTTC. The chain is assembled from TRBV7-3 and TRBJ2-7, with TRBD2 perhaps the D gene, on 5 matching bases. Spanning cysteine to phenylalanine, the CDR3 consists of 16 amino acids. Left in the record is the CDR3 DNA by itself, 48 bases read in frame from the first base. CDR1 and CDR2 (SGHTA, FQGTGA) derive from the germline V gene.